A single sample gave rise to the 20 T cell receptor beta chains below, sequenced in a study of cytomegalovirus exposure and HLA in healthy donors. Both 60 Vbeta primers and 13 Jbeta primers went into the PCR. Method: immunoSEQ multiplex PCR; TCRdb's copy keeps in-frame clones and lacks some. This table has some 190,000 clones, 86% appearing once. The sequenced sample consisted of PBMCs. These receptors were obtained from a young woman in good health and CMV-seronegative.

This CDR3 is CASSVRDTAVTEAFF. Written as DNA, the CDR3 is TGTGCCAGCAGCGTAAGGGACACCGCTGTCACTGAAGCTTTCTTT. The chain couples TRBV7-9 to TRBJ1-1, with D perhaps TRBD1 (6 bases). CDR3 length equals 15 residues. Germline V CDR1 and CDR2: SEHNR, FQNEAQ (reference sequence). Trimming removed 5 bases from V and 4 bases from J, with 17 bases in between. The variable domain in full, with the rest retrieved from reference TRBV7-9 and TRBJ1-1, is DTGVSQNPRHKITKRGQNVTFRCDPISEHNRLYWYRQTLGQGPEFLTYFQNEAQLEKSRLLSDRFSAERPKGSFSTLEIQRTEQGDSAMYLCASSVRDTAVTEAFFGQGTRLTVV.

The CDR3 DNA is TGCGCCAGCGCGCGCTCAACGGGTAGCTCCTACAATGAGCAGTTCTTC. It is translated as CASARSTGSSYNEQFF. This rearrangement joins TRBV5-1 to TRBJ2-1, with D uncertain. The V gene's germline CDR1 is SGHRS and CDR2 YFSETQ. The CDR3 is made up of 16 amino acids. V dropped 7 bases and J dropped 0 bases, with 17 bases sitting between them.

The chain recombines TRBV7-2 with TRBJ2-7, with TRBD2 matching 11 bases. Germline V CDR1 and CDR2: SGHTA, FQGNSA. V trimming: 2 bases; J trimming: 7 bases; junction bases outside the gene matches: 10. This CDR3 spans 16 amino acids. As DNA, the CDR3 is TGTGCCAGCAGCTTACCTTTAGCGGGAGGGAAAGAAGAGCAGTACTTC. The encoded protein is CASSLPLAGGKEEQYF.

This chain links TRBV7-2 with TRBJ2-7; the D gene is possibly TRBD1 (5 bases). Trimming stripped 5 bases from V and 3 bases from J, with 14 bases between. The CDR3 is made up of 14 amino acids. Per germline, CDR1 SGHTA and CDR2 FQGNSA. This chain's CDR3 is CASSLDTLYYEQYF. CDR3 coding DNA: TGTGCCAGCAGCCTGGACACCCTTTACTACGAGCAGTACTTC. The entire variable domain, with the rest obtained from reference TRBV7-2 and TRBJ2-7, is as follows: GAGVSQSPSNKVTEKGKDVELRCDPISGHTALYWYRQSLGQGLEFLIYFQGNSAPDKSGLPSDRFSAERTGGSVSTLTIQRTQQEDSAVYLCASSLDTLYYEQYFGPGTRLTVT.

The rearrangement links TRBV29-1 to TRBJ1-3, with D uncertain. CDR1 and CDR2 from the germline V gene are SQVTM and ANQGSEA. Trimming shortened V by 3 bases and J by 0 bases, and 6 bases separated the two germline ends. The length of the CDR3 is 13 residues. The CDR3 spells CSVELSSGNTIYF. The CDR3 DNA sequence: TGCAGCGTTGAGCTGAGCTCTGGAAACACCATATATTTT.

The chain uses TRBV10-2 and TRBJ2-3, with TRBD2 identical over 7 bases. Germline V gives CDR1 WSHSY, CDR2 SAAADI. The CDR3 loop spans 15 amino acids. V trimming: 3 bases; J trimming: 2 bases; junction bases outside the gene matches: 5. CDR3 loop: CASSDPSGTTDTQYF. The DNA of the CDR3 is TGCGCCAGCAGTGACCCCAGCGGGACCACAGATACGCAGTATTTT.

The CDR3, as DNA: TGTGCCAGCAGCTTCGGAGGGACAGGGAACACTGAAGCTTTCTTT. Translation gives CASSFGGTGNTEAFF. This chain links TRBV11-2 with TRBJ1-1; TRBD1 aligns across 8 bases. In germline, CDR1 is SGHAT, CDR2 FQNNGV. The CDR3 totals 15 residues. The junction had 4 bases not matched to a gene; V was cut back by 3 bases and J by 1 base.

The rearrangement uses TRBV7-9 and TRBJ2-1; perhaps TRBD1 as D (6 bases). Germline lookup yields CDR1 SEHNR and CDR2 FQNEAQ (reference sequence). V was shortened by 5 bases and J by 0 bases, with 23 bases between the two germline ends. The CDR3 extends over 19 amino acids. CDR3 loop: CASSPGVVGSRNSYNEQFF. The CDR3 DNA reads as TGTGCCAGCAGCCCAGGGGTCGTAGGGTCTAGGAACTCCTACAATGAGCAGTTCTTC.

The chain employs TRBV5-4 and TRBJ1-2, with 9 bases that match TRBD1. V shed 4 bases and J 8 bases; nucleotides not matched to a gene: 6. Germline V gene sequence: CDR1 SGHNT, CDR2 YYREEE (reference sequence). This CDR3 is built from 13 residues. Written as DNA, the CDR3 is TGTGCCAGCAGCCGAGACAGGGGGGGAGGCTACACCTTC. Amino acids: CASSRDRGGGYTF.

This chain uses TRBV27 with TRBJ1-1, with D possibly being TRBD1 (5 bases). Between the trimmed V and J ends, which lost 2 bases and 4 bases, there was a span of 11 bases. Germline V gene sequence: CDR1 MNHEY, CDR2 SMNVEV (reference sequence). CDR3 length equals 14 residues. CDR3 amino acids: CASSLRGGFTEAFF. As DNA, the CDR3 is TGTGCCAGCAGTTTACGGGGGGGGTTCACTGAAGCTTTCTTT.

In regard to this clone: At the DNA level, this CDR3 is encoded by other sequences in the same sample as well. J is TRBJ2-1 and V is TRBV5-4; TRBD2 aligns across 11 bases. J was trimmed by 5 bases and V by 2 bases; bases with no gene match: 6. This CDR3 has 16 residues. CDR1 is SGHNT, CDR2 YYREEE, per germline (reference sequence). The CDR3 loop is CASSFPGTSGHNEQFF. In nucleotides, the CDR3 is TGTGCCAGCAGCTTTCCAGGGACTAGCGGACACAATGAGCAGTTCTTC.

V is TRBV30 and J is TRBJ2-3, with 8 bases lining up with TRBD2. The CDR3 is 15 residues long. The ends lost 0 bases at V and 4 bases at J; junction bases unmatched: 6. Per the germline V gene, CDR1 is GTSNPN and CDR2 is SVGIG (reference sequence). DNA of the CDR3: TGTGCCTGGAGTGTAGACGGGGGGGCTGCAGATACGCAGTATTTT. Encoded protein: CAWSVDGGAADTQYF. The complete variable domain, with remaining parts taken from reference TRBV30 and TRBJ2-3, reads SQTIHQWPATLVQPVGSPLSLECTVEGTSNPNLYWYRQAAGRGLQLLFYSVGIGQISSEVPQNLSASRPQDRQFILSSKKLLLSDSGFYLCAWSVDGGAADTQYFGPGTRLTVL.

In nucleotides, the CDR3 is TGTGCCAGCAGCTTAGGGACAGGGAAAAACATTCAGTACTTC. This gives the protein CASSLGTGKNIQYF. This chain joins TRBV5-6 and TRBJ2-4, with 9 positions matching TRBD1. J gave up 4 bases and V 2 bases, and 1 base lay outside the gene matches. The CDR3 has 14 amino acids. CDR1 SGHDT and CDR2 YYEEEE come from the germline V gene.

The chain combines TRBV5-1 with TRBJ2-7; TRBD1 agrees at 9 bases. The CDR3 extends over 15 amino acids. The V gene end was trimmed by 3 bases and the J gene end by 6 bases; junction bases not matched to a gene: 10. The V gene's germline CDR1 is SGHRS and CDR2 YFSETQ. The CDR3 DNA reads TGCGCCAGCAGCTCATTACAGGGGGCGAAGAGCGAGCAGTACTTC. Translated: CASSSLQGAKSEQYF.

This sequence joins TRBV7-8 and TRBJ2-7, with 10 bases identical to TRBD2. The CDR3 is made up of 15 amino acids. CDR1 is SGHVS and CDR2 is FQNEAQ in the germline V gene. The V segment lost 2 bases and the J segment 4 bases; nucleotides outside the gene matches: 5. The CDR3 DNA sequence: TGTGCCAGCAGCTTAAGCGGGAGGGCCAGTTACGAGCAGTACTTC. It encodes CASSLSGRASYEQYF.

The V and J genes are TRBV5-1 and TRBJ2-5; 7 positions match TRBD2. CDR1 is SGHRS, CDR2 YFSETQ, per germline. Trimming cost V 4 bases and J 2 bases; bases outside gene matches: 5. The CDR3 spans 14 residues. CDR3 in DNA: TGCGCCAGCAGCATTCTTAGCGGGCAAGAGACCCAGTACTTC. Protein product: CASSILSGQETQYF.

CDR3 in amino acids: CASSIDPIVDRYSNQPQHF. The CDR3 bases are TGTGCCAGTAGTATAGACCCGATCGTGGACAGGTATAGCAATCAGCCCCAGCATTTT. The V and J genes are TRBV19 and TRBJ1-5; 7 bases agree with TRBD1. The CDR3 sequence is 19 residues long. Per the germline V gene, CDR1 is LNHDA and CDR2 is SQIVND (reference sequence). With V trimmed by 0 bases and J by 0 bases, 11 bases remained unmatched. The whole variable domain, filled in from reference TRBV19 and TRBJ1-5, reads DGGITQSPKYLFRKEGQNVTLSCEQNLNHDAMYWYRQDPGQGLRLIYYSQIVNDFQKGDIAEGYSVSREKKESFPLTVTSAQKNPTAFYLCASSIDPIVDRYSNQPQHFGDGTRLSIL.

J is TRBJ1-1 and V is TRBV4-2; no clear D gene. The CDR3 contains 14 residues. The V end lost 0 bases, the J end lost 6 bases, and 11 bases lay between the germline ends. CDR1 is LGHNA, CDR2 YNFKEQ, per germline. The CDR3, as DNA: TGTGCCAGCAGCCAAGAAACGGAAACAGCTGAAGCTTTCTTT. Its translation: CASSQETETAEAFF.

J is TRBJ2-1 and V is TRBV4-1, with 8 bases that match TRBD2. The V and J ends lost 1 base and 6 bases, in that order; junction bases with no gene match: 8. The V gene's germline CDR1 is MGHRA and CDR2 YSYEKL. The CDR3 spans 16 residues. Written as DNA, the CDR3 is TGCGCCAGCAGCCAAGGGTTAGCGGGACCCTCCAATGAGCAGTTCTTC. Protein: CASSQGLAGPSNEQFF.

This chain connects TRBV28 to TRBJ2-5, with 10 bases that match TRBD2. V shed 3 bases, J shed 5 bases, and the junction held 9 bases outside the gene matches. From germline, CDR1 is MDHEN and CDR2 SYDVKM. This CDR3 has 16 amino acids. The CDR3 loop is CASSLLLAGEWETQYF. In nucleotides, the CDR3 is TGTGCCAGCAGTTTGCTTCTAGCGGGAGAATGGGAGACCCAGTACTTC.